The T cell receptor beta chain described here comes from a study of monozygotic twins with inflammatory bowel disease. Study findings and constraints: Nothing supported a single strong signal or clonotype that was associated with IBD. Varied immunosuppressive treatments among patients may have increased repertoire variability.

Eight reactions per sample, run separately, yielded cDNA. Addition of UMIs with a 6-nucleotide sample barcode was achieved by template switching. TCRdb re-called the 5' RACE reads and gives one entry per CDR3 protein, without DNA. Recorded for this sample: roughly 150,000 distinct CDR3 sequences. The length of the CDR3 is 15 residues. Germline V CDR1 and CDR2: DFQATT, SNEGSKA (reference sequence). About this clonotype itself: The target antigen is unknown.

Sequencing used blood. This chain connects TRBV20-1 to TRBJ2-3; TCRdb returns TRBD2, unconfirmable since there is no DNA. The sequence was obtained from a human donor with ulcerative colitis or Crohn's disease, or a healthy co-twin of an affected twin (not recorded which). CDR3: CSAETGLANTDTQYF.